The sequence of this T cell receptor (beta chain) was determined in a study of blood T cells in healthy people across ages. Looking at the study overall: Researchers report that template switching captured about one barcoded beta molecule per two T cells.

This CDR3 is built from 15 residues. The V and J ends lost 4 bases and 3 bases, in that order; junction bases with no gene match: 4. Germline V gene data show CDR1 as LGHDT and CDR2 as YNNKEL (reference sequence). PCR was performed a second time for about 7 to 12 cycles using a sample-barcoded 5' primer and a J-beta primer mix. TCRdb re-called the 5' RACE reads through MiXCR, storing one row per CDR3 protein. The sample records 600,000 or so distinct CDR3 sequences, around a fifth being singletons. Total RNA was extracted at no less than 6 micrograms per sample. For this clonotype: The antigen is not known.

General study results and limits: There were more naive CD4+ cells and higher diversity in long-lived donors than in aged donors.

The sample taken for sequencing was blood. This chain links TRBV3-1 with TRBJ1-4, with 8 bases that match TRBD1. This sequence was found in a man aged 70-80 years in good health. The CDR3 nucleotides read TGTGCCAGCAGCCTCAGGGGGCCCGCTAATGAAAAACTGTTTTTT. This sequence encodes CASSLRGPANEKLFF.